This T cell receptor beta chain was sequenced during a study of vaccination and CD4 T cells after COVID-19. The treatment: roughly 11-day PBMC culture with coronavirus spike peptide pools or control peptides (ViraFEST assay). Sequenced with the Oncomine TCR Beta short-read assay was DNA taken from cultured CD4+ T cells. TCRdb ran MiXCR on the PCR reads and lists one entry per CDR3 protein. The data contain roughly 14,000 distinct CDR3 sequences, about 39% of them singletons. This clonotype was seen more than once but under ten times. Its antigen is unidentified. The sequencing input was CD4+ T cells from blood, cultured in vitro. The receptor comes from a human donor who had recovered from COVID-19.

The CDR3 DNA reads TGCAGTGCTAGAGATCTGAGAGGGGGCACCGCGGATACGCAGTATTTT. Protein: CSARDLRGGTADTQYF. The chain links TRBV20-1 to TRBJ2-3, with 7 bases lining up with TRBD1. V dropped 0 bases and J dropped 6; count of bases not matched to a gene: 12. The CDR3 is made up of 16 amino acids. Germline V CDR1 and CDR2: DFQATT, SNEGSKA (reference sequence).